This T cell receptor beta chain appears in the sequencing data of a study of CD8 T cells in Susac syndrome. Study observations and caveats: In its TCR sequencing and HLA analysis, the study acknowledged that the number of individuals was relatively small.

CDR3 length: 15 amino acids. Germline V lookup: CDR1 SGHVS, CDR2 FQNEAQ. Trimming took 2 bases from V and 5 from J; bases not matched to a gene: 7. Treatment-naive patients with stable or active relapsing-remitting disease served as multiple sclerosis controls. Negative isolation was used for CD8+ and CD4+ T cells, and FACS enrichment was applied to TEMRA cells. Reverse transcription of roughly 0.45 to 1 ug RNA used random hexamers. Amplification of the TCR beta CDR3 was carried out by immunoSEQ multiplex PCR, which spanned a total of 54 Vbeta and 13 Jbeta segments. TCRdb passed the immunoSEQ multiplex PCR reads through MiXCR, listing each CDR3 protein once. Of hundreds of thousands of distinct CDR3 sequences listed, roughly 95% are singletons. A remark on this clonotype: Its antigen remains unidentified.

The TCR comes from a human donor with multiple sclerosis. The sample comprised CD4+ T cells from PBMCs. The gene calls are TRBV7-8 and TRBJ2-5; 8 bases align to TRBD2. The CDR3 loop reads CASSLFTGGTETQYF. The DNA of the CDR3 is TGTGCCAGCAGCTTATTTACGGGAGGGACGGAGACCCAGTACTTC.